This TCR beta chain appears in the sequencing data of a study of graft-versus-host responses after intestinal transplantation. Across the study: Each of the recipients got a multivisceral, liver-intestinal, or isolated intestinal transplant. Tacrolimus plus steroids were given to all recipients for two to three years, preceded by anti-thymocyte globulin induction.

Details on this clone: Antigen unknown.

The table came from immunoSEQ multiplex PCR; TCRdb's copy has only in-frame clones and leaves some out. The table shows approximately 82,000 clones, with about 93% occurring only once. The study's findings and limits: Where graft-donor T cell macrochimerism was present, patients had high graft-versus-host to host-versus-graft clonal ratios in allografts.

Germline loops: CDR1 LNHDA, CDR2 SQIVND (reference sequence). The trim removed 5 bases at V and 4 bases at J, leaving 11 bases unmatched. This CDR3 comprises 16 residues. This specimen was unstimulated CD8+ T cells sorted from spleen or lymph node cells, taken before transplant. The clonotype was recovered from a human donor who was the organ donor for an intestinal transplant. V usage is TRBV19 and J usage is TRBJ2-7, with 10 nucleotides matching TRBD1. The DNA of the CDR3 is TGTGCCAGTAGTCCGGGACAGGGGATTTTAGAGTACGAGCAGTACTTC. It specifies CASSPGQGILEYEQYF.